The source of this T cell receptor beta chain is a study of shared clonotypes between healthy human individuals. Study-level points and caveats: Against clonotypes common to all four donors, non-shared ones had lower generation probabilities. Naive subsets typically showed greater estimated richness than memory subsets.

Clones were sequenced by immunoSEQ multiplex PCR, and TCRdb holds only the in-frame ones, with some missing. There are 600,000 to 750,000 clones in the sample; over 55% occur only once, and approximately 2% lies in the top ten. There were only Caucasian adults among the donors, and all lived in Nashville, Tennessee. A remark on this clone: Its antigen is undetermined. This could be a read error, since a much larger clone is one nucleotide away. Other DNA sequences of this sample code for an identical CDR3.

Germline V CDR1 and CDR2: MNHNY, SVGAGI (reference sequence). V lost 8 bases and J lost 2, with 11 bases in between. There are 13 residues in the CDR3. The specimen was memory CD4+ T cells sorted from blood. Documented subset: CD45RA-negative fraction. This chain connects TRBV6-6 to TRBJ2-3; D ambiguous. This clonotype was obtained from a woman in her twenties or thirties in good health. The CDR3: CASRGTITDTQYF. CDR3 DNA: TGTGCCAGCCGCGGAACTATCACAGATACGCAGTATTTT.